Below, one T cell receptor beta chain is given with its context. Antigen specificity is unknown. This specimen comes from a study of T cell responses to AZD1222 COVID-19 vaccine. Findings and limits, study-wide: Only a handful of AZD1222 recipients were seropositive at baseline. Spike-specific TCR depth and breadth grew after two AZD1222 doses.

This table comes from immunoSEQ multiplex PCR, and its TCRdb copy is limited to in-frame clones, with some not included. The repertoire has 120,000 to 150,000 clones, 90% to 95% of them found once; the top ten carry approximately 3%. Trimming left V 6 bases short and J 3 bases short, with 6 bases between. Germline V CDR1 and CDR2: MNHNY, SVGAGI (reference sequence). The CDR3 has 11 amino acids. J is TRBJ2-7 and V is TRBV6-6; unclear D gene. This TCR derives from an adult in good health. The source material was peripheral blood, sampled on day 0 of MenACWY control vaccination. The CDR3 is CASRQNYEQYF. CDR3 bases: TGTGCCAGCAGGCAGAACTACGAGCAGTACTTC.